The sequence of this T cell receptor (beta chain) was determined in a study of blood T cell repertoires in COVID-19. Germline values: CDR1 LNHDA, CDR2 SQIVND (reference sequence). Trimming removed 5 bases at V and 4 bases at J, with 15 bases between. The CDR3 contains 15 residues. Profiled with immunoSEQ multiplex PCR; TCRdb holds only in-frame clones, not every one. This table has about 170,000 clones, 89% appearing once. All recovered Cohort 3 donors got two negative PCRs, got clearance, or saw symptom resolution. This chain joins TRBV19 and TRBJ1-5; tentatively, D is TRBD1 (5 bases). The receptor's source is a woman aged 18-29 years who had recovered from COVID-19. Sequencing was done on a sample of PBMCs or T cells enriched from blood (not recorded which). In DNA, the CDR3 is TGTGCCAGTAGTCCCCGGCAGGGTGGGAATCAGCCCCAGCATTTT. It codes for CASSPRQGGNQPQHF.